This is a list of T cell receptor beta chains from one sample in a study of PD-L1 blockade in urothelial cancer. Assay used: immunoSEQ multiplex PCR; TCRdb lists only in-frame clones, some missing. The sample holds 50,000 or so clones, roughly four fifths seen once. The sample consisted of PBMCs, taken around atezolizumab (anti-PD-L1) treatment. The receptors were sampled from a man aged 70 or older with urothelial cancer. CDR3s include the opening cysteine and the closing phenylalanine or tryptophan. A D gene is named only where the DNA matches it firmly. The size of a clone is reported for some rows only, either as once, few or many, or as a class for expanded clones.

cdr3_length	d_call	clone_size	v_call	j_call	cdr3_aa	cdr3_nt
15	NA	once	TRBV23-1	TRBJ1-2	CASSQWRVGNYGYTF	TGCGCCAGCAGTCAATGGCGGGTGGGTAACTATGGCTACACCTTC
16	TRBD1	NA	TRBV7-6	TRBJ2-5	CASSLTGDGSRETQYF	TGTGCCAGCAGCCTCACAGGGGACGGATCAAGAGAGACCCAGTACTTC
15	TRBD2	NA	TRBV5-1	TRBJ2-1	CASSLELAGFGEQFF	TGCGCCAGCAGCTTGGAACTAGCGGGATTTGGTGAGCAGTTCTTC
15	NA	NA	TRBV5-1	TRBJ2-7	CASSRLDIRSYEQYF	TGCGCCAGCAGCCGGCTGGACATCCGCTCCTACGAGCAGTACTTC
14	NA	NA	TRBV13	TRBJ2-7	CASSLGIDSYEQYF	TGTGCCAGCAGCTTAGGGATAGATTCCTACGAGCAGTACTTC
13	NA	few	TRBV30	TRBJ2-1	CAWSPNRYNEQFF	TGTGCCTGGAGTCCCAACAGGTACAATGAGCAGTTCTTC
14	TRBD1	NA	TRBV5-6	TRBJ1-4	CASSLDRVEEKLFF	TGTGCCAGCAGCCTGGACAGGGTCGAGGAAAAACTGTTTTTT
15	TRBD2	NA	TRBV10-1	TRBJ2-7	CASSEGGAGIYEQYF	TGCGCCAGCAGTGAAGGAGGAGCGGGGATCTACGAGCAGTACTTC
13	NA	NA	TRBV7-9	TRBJ2-7	CASSFGQLYEQYF	TGTGCCAGCAGCTTTGGGCAGCTCTACGAGCAGTACTTC
15	NA	NA	TRBV19	TRBJ1-4	CASSIGPSRGEKLFF	TGTGCCAGTAGTATTGGGCCCTCAAGGGGCGAAAAACTGTTTTTT
16	TRBD1	NA	TRBV19	TRBJ1-2	CASSIMTGALLGGYTF	TGTGCCAGTAGTATAATGACAGGGGCCTTGTTGGGGGGCTACACCTTC
16	TRBD2	few	TRBV2	TRBJ2-5	CASRAGTSGAGETQYF	TGTGCCAGCAGGGCAGGGACTAGCGGGGCCGGTGAGACCCAGTACTTC
15	NA	NA	TRBV5-1	TRBJ1-5	CASSLDGNSNQPQHF	TGCGCCAGCAGCTTGGACGGGAATAGCAATCAGCCCCAGCATTTT
15	NA	NA	TRBV7-9	TRBJ2-5	CASSPRERRGETQYF	TGTGCCAGCAGCCCGAGAGAGCGTAGGGGAGAGACCCAGTACTTC
15	TRBD2	NA	TRBV6-5	TRBJ2-1	CASSYLAGGDTEQFF	TGTGCCAGCAGTTACTTAGCGGGAGGCGATACTGAGCAGTTCTTC
12	NA	NA	TRBV7-2	TRBJ2-7	CASSFWPYEQYF	TGTGCCAGCAGCTTTTGGCCCTACGAGCAGTACTTC
16	NA	once	TRBV7-2	TRBJ1-5	CASSPQTGASNQPQHF	TGTGCCAGCAGCCCACAGACAGGAGCTAGCAATCAGCCCCAGCATTTT
13	NA	NA	TRBV5-1	TRBJ2-7	CASSQQINYEQYF	TGCGCCAGCAGCCAACAGATTAATTACGAGCAGTACTTC
14	TRBD1	NA	TRBV5-6	TRBJ1-4	CASSLQGAGEKLFF	TGTGCCAGCAGCTTGCAGGGGGCGGGTGAAAAACTGTTTTTT
14	NA	NA	TRBV19	TRBJ2-1	CASKPVEGYNEQFF	TGTGCCAGTAAGCCAGTGGAGGGCTACAATGAGCAGTTCTTC
15	NA	NA	TRBV5-1	TRBJ1-1	CASSLGHAMNTEAFF	TGCGCCAGCAGCTTGGGGCACGCCATGAACACTGAAGCTTTCTTT
13	NA	few	TRBV4-2	TRBJ2-3	CASSNLNADTQYF	TGTGCCAGCAGCAACTTAAATGCAGATACGCAGTATTTT
20	TRBD2	NA	TRBV5-5	TRBJ2-1	CASSLGASGRADARDNEQFF	TGTGCCAGCAGCTTGGGGGCTAGCGGGAGGGCCGATGCACGAGACAATGAGCAGTTCTTC
15	TRBD1	NA	TRBV27	TRBJ2-3	CASSSLDRSTDTQYF	TGTGCCAGCAGTTCCCTGGACAGGAGCACAGATACGCAGTATTTT
14	NA	once	TRBV28	TRBJ2-7	CASSPRPGVGEQYF	TGTGCCAGCAGTCCACGCCCGGGGGTAGGCGAGCAGTACTTC
16	TRBD2	NA	TRBV15	TRBJ2-2	CATSRGLTTNTGELFF	TGTGCCACCAGCAGGGGACTAACCACGAACACCGGGGAGCTGTTTTTT
14	NA	NA	TRBV30	TRBJ1-1	CACFGVGESTEAFF	TGTGCCTGCTTTGGGGTCGGGGAAAGCACTGAAGCTTTCTTT
15	NA	few	TRBV5-1	TRBJ2-4	CASSLKQGEGNIQYF	TGCGCCAGCAGCCTAAAACAGGGGGAGGGAAACATTCAGTACTTC
16	NA	NA	TRBV13	TRBJ1-2	CASSSPVGGAVGGYTF	TGTGCCAGCAGCTCCCCCGTGGGGGGGGCGGTGGGAGGCTACACCTTC
16	TRBD2	NA	TRBV7-8	TRBJ2-7	CASSPLLAGAVYEQYF	TGTGCCAGCAGCCCCCTGTTAGCGGGAGCGGTGTACGAGCAGTACTTC
13	NA	once	TRBV5-5	TRBJ1-2	CASSLNTVYGYTF	TGTGCCAGCAGCTTGAACACAGTCTATGGCTACACCTTC
14	NA	few	TRBV2	TRBJ1-3	CASNRGFERNTIYF	TGTGCCAGCAATCGGGGGTTCGAGAGAAACACCATATATTTT
15	TRBD1	NA	TRBV2	TRBJ2-1	CASFRDRGQENEQFF	TGTGCCAGCTTCCGGGACAGGGGACAGGAGAATGAGCAGTTCTTC
11	NA	NA	TRBV2	TRBJ1-1	CASSQGSEAFF	TGTGCCAGCAGTCAGGGATCTGAAGCTTTCTTT
17	TRBD1	NA	TRBV7-4	TRBJ1-3	CASSFSRYRGKGNTIYF	TGTGCCAGCAGCTTTTCTCGTTACAGGGGGAAAGGAAACACCATATATTTT
13	NA	NA	TRBV2	TRBJ2-2	CASSTGYTGELFF	TGTGCCAGCAGTACAGGATACACCGGGGAGCTGTTTTTT
15	NA	NA	TRBV4-1	TRBJ2-5	CASSQIPDRVETQYF	TGCGCCAGCAGCCAAATCCCCGACAGAGTAGAGACCCAGTACTTC
22	TRBD2	NA	TRBV6-4	TRBJ2-2	CASSDSRSGYWKTSANTGELFF	TGTGCCAGCAGTGACTCTCGTTCTGGCTATTGGAAGACTAGCGCGAACACCGGGGAGCTGTTTTTT
14	TRBD1	NA	TRBV10-1	TRBJ1-1	CASSRDSPTGEAFF	TGCGCCAGCAGCAGGGACAGTCCCACGGGTGAAGCTTTCTTT
16	NA	NA	TRBV19	TRBJ1-5	CASREQASVGNQPQHF	TGTGCCAGTAGAGAACAGGCATCGGTGGGGAATCAGCCCCAGCATTTT